This is a list of T cell receptor beta chains from one sample in a study of T-cell reconstitution after alpha-beta-depleted transplantation in children. Using its own MiXCR run on the PCR reads, TCRdb lists one record per CDR3 protein. The sample includes about 640,000 distinct CDR3 sequences, over 10% of them seen just once. Source: PBMCs, mostly from graft donor cells, taken 360 days after TCRalphabeta/CD19-depleted stem cell transplant. Receptors were obtained from a male patient between 5 and 17 years old who had a stem cell transplant for acute myeloid leukemia, so the T cells may come from the graft donor. Both conserved end residues are part of each CDR3. Each record gives: clone size, D gene, J gene, V gene, CDR3 protein, CDR3 DNA. D genes are given only for firm matches. A clone size is listed for some rows: how often the clone was seen (once, few, many), or a class if it is expanded.

clone size: few; D gene: .; J gene: TRBJ2-3; V gene: TRBV7-2; CDR3 protein: CASSLARWDTQYF; CDR3 DNA: TGTGCCAGCAGCTTGGCTAGATGGGATACGCAGTATTTT
clone size: .; D gene: TRBD1; J gene: TRBJ2-1; V gene: TRBV7-9; CDR3 protein: CASSLVLTGDEQFF; CDR3 DNA: TGTGCCAGCAGCTTAGTATTGACAGGGGATGAGCAGTTCTTC
clone size: once; D gene: .; J gene: TRBJ2-7; V gene: TRBV20-1; CDR3 protein: CSPNRDTRTYEQYF; CDR3 DNA: TGCAGTCCAAACCGGGACACACGAACCTACGAGCAGTACTTC
clone size: .; D gene: .; J gene: TRBJ1-1; V gene: TRBV21-1; CDR3 protein: CASPRMGPWEEMNTEAFF; CDR3 DNA: TGTGCCAGCCCCCGAATGGGGCCCTGGGAGGAGATGAACACTGAAGCTTTCTTT
clone size: .; D gene: .; J gene: TRBJ2-7; V gene: TRBV18; CDR3 protein: CASSPWTETYEQYF; CDR3 DNA: TGTGCCAGCTCACCCTGGACGGAAACCTACGAGCAGTACTTC
clone size: few; D gene: TRBD2; J gene: TRBJ2-1; V gene: TRBV29-1; CDR3 protein: CSVEGLAGSRFF; CDR3 DNA: TGCAGCGTTGAAGGCCTAGCGGGATCTCGGTTCTTC
clone size: .; D gene: .; J gene: TRBJ1-1; V gene: TRBV7-6; CDR3 protein: CASSPEGGRNTEAFF; CDR3 DNA: TGTGCCAGCAGCCCCGAGGGGGGGAGGAACACTGAAGCTTTCTTT
clone size: many; D gene: .; J gene: TRBJ2-1; V gene: TRBV7-9; CDR3 protein: CASSESSYNEQFF; CDR3 DNA: TGTGCCAGCAGCGAAAGCTCCTACAATGAGCAGTTCTTC
clone size: few; D gene: .; J gene: TRBJ1-1; V gene: TRBV29-1; CDR3 protein: CSSRGMNTEAFF; CDR3 DNA: TGCAGCTCCCGGGGCATGAACACTGAAGCTTTCTTT
clone size: .; D gene: .; J gene: TRBJ2-1; V gene: TRBV27; CDR3 protein: CASSLSWRGEQFF; CDR3 DNA: TGTGCCAGCAGTTTATCGTGGAGGGGTGAGCAGTTCTTC
clone size: .; D gene: .; J gene: TRBJ2-6; V gene: TRBV6-5; CDR3 protein: CASSYSILGPSGANVLTF; CDR3 DNA: TGTGCCAGCAGTTACTCGATCCTCGGGCCCTCCGGGGCCAACGTCCTGACTTTC
clone size: many; D gene: .; J gene: TRBJ1-4; V gene: TRBV28; CDR3 protein: CASSPGLTDEKLFF; CDR3 DNA: TGTGCCAGCAGTCCGGGACTCACGGATGAAAAACTGTTTTTT
clone size: .; D gene: TRBD2; J gene: TRBJ2-7; V gene: TRBV15; CDR3 protein: CATSRDMGGGRAYEQYF; CDR3 DNA: TGTGCCACCAGCAGAGATATGGGAGGCGGGAGGGCCTACGAGCAGTACTTC
clone size: many; D gene: .; J gene: TRBJ2-3; V gene: TRBV29-1; CDR3 protein: CSVHARATDTQYF; CDR3 DNA: TGCAGCGTTCACGCAAGGGCCACAGATACGCAGTATTTT
clone size: .; D gene: .; J gene: TRBJ2-1; V gene: TRBV12-3/TRBV12-4; CDR3 protein: CASSWHTYNEQFF; CDR3 DNA: TGTGCCAGCAGTTGGCACACTTACAATGAGCAGTTCTTC
clone size: .; D gene: .; J gene: TRBJ1-1; V gene: TRBV21-1; CDR3 protein: CASRKSDTEAFF; CDR3 DNA: TGTGCCAGCAGAAAGAGCGACACTGAAGCTTTCTTT
clone size: .; D gene: TRBD2; J gene: TRBJ2-1; V gene: TRBV5-1; CDR3 protein: CASSGRTSALTYNEQFF; CDR3 DNA: TGCGCCAGCAGCGGTCGGACTAGCGCCTTGACCTACAATGAGCAGTTCTTC
clone size: many; D gene: .; J gene: TRBJ2-3; V gene: TRBV14; CDR3 protein: CASSPRISTDTQYF; CDR3 DNA: TGTGCCAGCAGCCCGCGGATCAGCACAGATACGCAGTATTTT
clone size: .; D gene: .; J gene: TRBJ1-5; V gene: TRBV28; CDR3 protein: CASSGWEGVGNQPQHF; CDR3 DNA: TGTGCCAGCTCAGGCTGGGAGGGCGTAGGCAATCAGCCCCAGCATTTT
clone size: few; D gene: .; J gene: TRBJ2-2; V gene: TRBV14; CDR3 protein: CASSPGLFQLELFF; CDR3 DNA: TGTGCCAGCAGCCCCGGACTATTCCAATTGGAGCTGTTTTTT
clone size: .; D gene: .; J gene: TRBJ2-3; V gene: TRBV7-2; CDR3 protein: CASSFTGSEADTQYF; CDR3 DNA: TGTGCCAGCAGCTTTACAGGGTCGGAGGCAGATACGCAGTATTTT
clone size: few; D gene: .; J gene: TRBJ2-2; V gene: TRBV11-2; CDR3 protein: CASSLIVGTGELFF; CDR3 DNA: TGTGCCAGCAGCTTAATTGTGGGAACCGGGGAGCTGTTTTTT
clone size: .; D gene: TRBD1; J gene: TRBJ2-1; V gene: TRBV12-5; CDR3 protein: CASGRLSGTGNDEQFF; CDR3 DNA: TGTGCTAGTGGCCGACTTTCCGGGACAGGGAACGATGAGCAGTTCTTC
clone size: .; D gene: .; J gene: TRBJ2-1; V gene: TRBV29-1; CDR3 protein: CSAKGWGRNEQFF; CDR3 DNA: TGCAGCGCCAAGGGGTGGGGACGCAATGAGCAGTTCTTC
clone size: few; D gene: .; J gene: TRBJ2-2; V gene: TRBV29-1; CDR3 protein: CSVPRGNTGELFF; CDR3 DNA: TGCAGCGTCCCCAGAGGGAACACCGGGGAGCTGTTTTTT
clone size: .; D gene: TRBD2; J gene: TRBJ2-3; V gene: TRBV20-1; CDR3 protein: CSARLLSGRWVDTQYF; CDR3 DNA: TGCAGTGCTAGGCTTCTTAGCGGGAGATGGGTAGATACGCAGTATTTT
clone size: few; D gene: .; J gene: TRBJ2-5; V gene: TRBV11-2; CDR3 protein: CASSRGVGQQETQYF; CDR3 DNA: TGTGCCAGCAGCCGTGGTGTAGGTCAACAAGAGACCCAGTACTTC
clone size: many; D gene: TRBD2; J gene: TRBJ2-5; V gene: TRBV5-1; CDR3 protein: CASSLARSSGVQETQYF; CDR3 DNA: TGCGCCAGCAGCTTGGCCCGGTCTAGCGGGGTCCAAGAGACCCAGTACTTC
clone size: many; D gene: TRBD2; J gene: TRBJ2-1; V gene: TRBV29-1; CDR3 protein: CSVDRWAGGRSSYNEQFF; CDR3 DNA: TGCAGCGTTGATCGATGGGCGGGAGGGCGGAGCTCCTACAATGAGCAGTTCTTC
clone size: .; D gene: .; J gene: TRBJ2-7; V gene: TRBV27; CDR3 protein: CASRTTGHFSYEQYF; CDR3 DNA: TGTGCCAGCAGAACTACCGGACACTTCTCCTACGAGCAGTACTTC
clone size: many; D gene: TRBD1; J gene: TRBJ2-2; V gene: TRBV29-1; CDR3 protein: CSVLLGQRTGELFF; CDR3 DNA: TGCAGCGTCCTCTTGGGACAGCGCACCGGGGAGCTGTTTTTT
clone size: .; D gene: .; J gene: TRBJ2-3; V gene: TRBV7-3; CDR3 protein: CASLQLRAETLDTQYF; CDR3 DNA: TGTGCCAGCCTACAACTTAGGGCCGAGACATTAGATACGCAGTATTTT
clone size: many; D gene: .; J gene: TRBJ2-7; V gene: TRBV5-1; CDR3 protein: CASSLGVSYEQYF; CDR3 DNA: TGCGCCAGCAGCTTGGGTGTCTCCTACGAGCAGTACTTC
clone size: .; D gene: TRBD1; J gene: TRBJ1-1; V gene: TRBV7-9; CDR3 protein: CASSSGQGINTEAFF; CDR3 DNA: TGTGCCAGCAGCTCGGGACAGGGGATCAACACTGAAGCTTTCTTT
clone size: .; D gene: TRBD2; J gene: TRBJ2-3; V gene: TRBV2; CDR3 protein: CASSWTSPSTDTQYF; CDR3 DNA: TGTGCCAGCAGCTGGACTAGTCCTAGCACAGATACGCAGTATTTT
clone size: .; D gene: .; J gene: TRBJ1-1; V gene: TRBV27; CDR3 protein: CASSLVPGLFGMNTEAFF; CDR3 DNA: TGTGCCAGCAGTTTAGTCCCAGGGTTATTTGGGATGAACACTGAAGCTTTCTTT
clone size: .; D gene: .; J gene: TRBJ2-2; V gene: TRBV28; CDR3 protein: CASSLTDRGNTGELFF; CDR3 DNA: TGTGCCAGCAGTTTAACCGATCGGGGGAACACCGGGGAGCTGTTTTTT
clone size: .; D gene: TRBD2; J gene: TRBJ2-1; V gene: TRBV5-4; CDR3 protein: CASSLSVWRGGNEQFF; CDR3 DNA: TGTGCCAGCAGCTTGTCTGTGTGGCGGGGGGGCAATGAGCAGTTCTTC
clone size: .; D gene: TRBD2; J gene: TRBJ2-5; V gene: TRBV5-1; CDR3 protein: CASSFMGLGQETQYF; CDR3 DNA: TGCGCCAGCAGCTTTATGGGACTAGGACAAGAGACCCAGTACTTC
clone size: .; D gene: TRBD2; J gene: TRBJ2-7; V gene: TRBV20-1; CDR3 protein: CSASGLAGVIPVYEQYF; CDR3 DNA: TGCAGTGCTAGTGGGCTAGCGGGAGTAATCCCTGTATACGAGCAGTACTTC
clone size: few; D gene: .; J gene: TRBJ2-7; V gene: TRBV6-5; CDR3 protein: CASSYSISGSSYEQYF; CDR3 DNA: TGTGCCAGCAGTTACTCGATTTCGGGATCCTCCTACGAGCAGTACTTC
clone size: .; D gene: TRBD1; J gene: TRBJ1-1; V gene: TRBV7-3; CDR3 protein: CASSSPGTGGTEAFF; CDR3 DNA: TGTGCCAGCAGCTCACCCGGGACAGGGGGCACTGAAGCTTTCTTT
clone size: few; D gene: .; J gene: TRBJ2-1; V gene: TRBV5-1; CDR3 protein: CASLGSSYNEQFF; CDR3 DNA: TGCGCCAGCTTGGGGAGCTCCTACAATGAGCAGTTCTTC
clone size: few; D gene: TRBD2; J gene: TRBJ2-7; V gene: TRBV28; CDR3 protein: CASSLRLASAYEQYF; CDR3 DNA: TGTGCCAGCAGTCTCAGACTAGCTTCGGCCTACGAGCAGTACTTC
clone size: many; D gene: .; J gene: TRBJ2-6; V gene: TRBV29-1; CDR3 protein: CSVEPPSAAGANVLTF; CDR3 DNA: TGCAGCGTTGAACCACCCTCCGCTGCCGGGGCCAACGTCCTGACTTTC
clone size: .; D gene: .; J gene: TRBJ2-2; V gene: TRBV19; CDR3 protein: CASSIDQRRGFPVGELFF; CDR3 DNA: TGTGCCAGTAGTATAGATCAGCGGCGGGGATTTCCCGTCGGGGAGCTGTTTTTT